This passage covers 2 T cell receptor beta chains from one sample sequenced in a study of tumor-infiltrating lymphocytes in primary liver carcinoma. Without any cell sorting, about 20-31 mg of bulk tissue yielded co-extracted RNA and DNA. TCR beta cDNA was prepared out of 500 ng total RNA by means of a constant-region primer. What produced the TCR beta libraries was three nested multiplex PCR rounds using slightly modified ARM-PCR. Both of the initial two PCR rounds ran for about 11 cycles and employed TRBV1-TRBV30 forward primers alongside a C-beta reverse primer. TCRdb re-derived calls from the multiplex PCR reads in MiXCR, one entry per CDR3 protein. Here the sample spans 100,000 to 150,000 distinct CDR3 sequences, roughly three fifths being singletons. The sequencing sample was made of liver tumor tissue from sampling region 3. Subset specified: tumor region T3, left-lateral pole. The receptors were gathered from a woman aged 60-70 years with primary liver carcinoma and hepatitis B virus infection.

This clonotype appeared many times. The chain carries TRBV11-1 and TRBJ2-1; 8 bases align to TRBD1. CDR3 length: 14 residues. V dropped 3 bases and J dropped 6; count of bases not matched to a gene: 4. Germline V gene data show CDR1 as SGHAT and CDR2 as FQDESV (reference sequence). The CDR3 region is CASSFRTGGNEQFF. DNA of the CDR3: TGTGCCAGCAGCTTTCGAACAGGGGGCAATGAGCAGTTCTTC.

Details on this clonotype: A read error may explain this, as a much larger clone is one base away. The chain employs TRBV11-2 and TRBJ2-3; D could derive from TRBD1 or TRBD2 (5 bases each). V was pared by 3 bases and J by 5 bases, with 12 bases between. CDR3 length equals 14 residues. Germline CDR1 and CDR2: SGHAT and FQNNGV. The CDR3 reads CASSFRDGIDTQYF. As DNA, the CDR3 is TGTGCCAGCAGCTTCAGGGACGGCATAGATACGCAGTATTTT. The whole variable domain, filled in from reference TRBV11-2 and TRBJ2-3, reads EAGVAQSPRYKIIEKRQSVAFWCNPISGHATLYWYQQILGQGPKLLIQFQNNGVVDDSQLPKDRFSAERLKGVDSTLKIQPAKLEDSAVYLCASSFRDGIDTQYFGPGTRLTVL.